What follows describes a single T cell receptor (beta chain). Its matching antigen is unknown. The sample belongs to a study of cytomegalovirus exposure and HLA in healthy donors. Study-level points and caveats: Trimming of TCR beta V- and J-genes showed a link, identified in a later analysis, to a missense DCLRE1C variant. At a 0.05 false discovery rate, a later analysis found 18,000 or so TCR beta sequences to be associated with HLA alleles. Rare TCR sequences dominated, though some public TCRs recurred in many donors. Further analysis was carried out later, and it showed several of the most significant clusters appearing linked to common viral pathogens.

The PCR contained 60 Vbeta and 13 Jbeta primers. This table comes from immunoSEQ multiplex PCR, and its TCRdb copy is limited to in-frame clones, with some not included. The sample shows around 150,000 clones, roughly 87% of them seen only once. From germline, CDR1 is SGHVS and CDR2 FQNEAQ. Between the trimmed V and J ends, which lost 2 bases and 7 bases, there was a span of 11 bases. The CDR3 is 14 amino acids. The TCR sequence derives from a woman aged 25 to 39 in good health and CMV-seronegative. The sample consisted of PBMCs. This chain links TRBV7-8 with TRBJ1-4, with unresolved D. CDR3 sequence (DNA): TGTGCCAGCAGCTTAAGCGGCCTTCTTGAAAAACTGTTTTTT. The encoded protein is CASSLSGLLEKLFF.